One sample yielded the 6 T cell receptor beta chains listed below, sequenced in a study of control samples from healthy donors and cancer patients. Repertoires were generated with immunoSEQ multiplex PCR, while TCRdb's copy carries only in-frame clones and drops some. Among over 150,000 clones, around 94% were seen once, and the ten largest hold roughly 15%. The sequencing input was PBMCs. The receptors here all came from a man in his fifties or sixties with colorectal cancer.

This sequence joins TRBV6-5 and TRBJ2-2; D might be TRBD1 (6 bases). Germline V lookup: CDR1 MNHEY, CDR2 SVGAGI. The length of the CDR3 is 13 residues. Trimming shortened V by 8 bases and J by 2 bases, and 9 bases separated the two germline ends. The CDR3 region has the DNA TGTGCCAGCGGGGGCCACAACACCGGGGAGCTGTTTTTT. It encodes CASGGHNTGELFF.

The chain couples TRBV3-1 (or the pseudogene TRBV3-2) to TRBJ1-1; TRBD1 matches 11 bases. This CDR3 region has 13 residues. The germline CDR1 and CDR2 sequences are LGHDT and YNNKEL (reference sequence). V was pared by 4 bases and J by 12 bases, with 7 bases of the junction left unmatched. This CDR3 reads CASSPGQGAHPFF. In DNA form, the CDR3 reads TGTGCCAGCAGCCCTGGACAGGGGGCGCATCCTTTCTTT.

The chain carries TRBV6-5 and TRBJ1-3; D gene unclear. From germline, CDR1 is MNHEY and CDR2 SVGAGI. With 2 bases removed from V and 1 base from J, the gap between germline ends came to 6 bases. The CDR3 has 14 amino acids. CDR3 protein: CASSYDGSGNTIYF. CDR3 coding DNA: TGTGCCAGCAGTTACGACGGATCTGGAAACACCATATATTTT.

The rearrangement links TRBV6-2 or TRBV6-3 to TRBJ2-1; 9 bases are shared with TRBD1. Trimming took 5 bases from V and 8 from J; bases not matched to a gene: 13. Germline CDR1 is MNHEY and CDR2 is SVGEGT. CDR3 size: 16 residues. CDR3 in DNA: TGTGCCAGCAGTCGACTGGGACAGGGAAGTTCATATGAGCAGTTCTTC. It is translated as CASSRLGQGSSYEQFF.

The CDR3 protein is CASSLWWRSGANVLTF. The CDR3 nucleotides are TGTGCCAGCAGCTTATGGTGGCGCTCTGGGGCCAACGTCCTGACTTTC. The genes are TRBV7-9 and TRBJ2-6; D gene unclear. The CDR3 loop spans 16 amino acids. Trimming left V 2 bases short and J 0 bases short, with 8 bases between. CDR1 is SEHNR and CDR2 is FQNEAQ in the germline V gene (reference sequence).

The genes are TRBV5-8 and TRBJ2-6; TRBD2 agrees at 7 bases. Looked up from germline, CDR1 is SGHTS and CDR2 is YDEGEE. The ends lost 4 bases at V and 4 bases at J; junction bases unmatched: 5. The CDR3 runs 15 residues. The CDR3 coding sequence is TGTGCCAGCAGCGCGGGGAGGGTAGGGGCCAACGTCCTGACTTTC. Its protein is CASSAGRVGANVLTF.